This entry lists 27 T cell receptor beta chains sequenced from one sample in a study of cytomegalovirus exposure and HLA in healthy donors. The primer mix had 60 Vbeta and 13 Jbeta primers. TCRdb's copy holds only in-frame clones and misses some; the assay was immunoSEQ multiplex PCR. The data hold around 150,000 clones, with around 75% observed a single time. The specimen sequenced was PBMCs. Receptors were obtained from a male donor in good health and CMV-seronegative.

The chain joins TRBV30 to TRBJ2-7; 12 bases align to TRBD2. The CDR3 is made up of 14 amino acids. CDR1 is GTSNPN and CDR2 is SVGIG in the germline V gene (reference sequence). J gave up 4 bases and V 3 bases, and 4 bases lay outside the gene matches. In DNA form, the CDR3 reads TGTGCCTGGAGAAGACTAGCGGGAGTATACGAGCAGTACTTC. Translated, it gives CAWRRLAGVYEQYF.

As regards this clone: Other DNA sequences in this specimen translate into the identical CDR3. V gene TRBV19 combines with J gene TRBJ2-7; TRBD1 agrees at 7 bases. The J segment lost 1 base and the V segment lost 6 bases, leaving 3 bases of the junction unmatched. There are 13 residues in the CDR3. Germline lookup yields CDR1 LNHDA and CDR2 SQIVND (reference sequence). The CDR3 bases are TGTGCCAGTAGCCCGGGACAGTCCTACGAGCAGTACTTC. Its translation is CASSPGQSYEQYF.

This rearrangement joins TRBV1 to TRBJ2-1; TRBD2, as called in the table, went unchecked against the DNA. TRBV1 represents a pseudogene. CDR3 length equals 14 residues. Here the CDR3 DNA reads TGCACTTCCCCCAGCGGGAGGGCCGTCAATGAGCAGTTCTTC. Its translation is CTSPSGRAVNEQFF.

The rearrangement uses TRBV10-1 and TRBJ2-7, with TRBD1 matching over 7 bases. Looked up from germline, CDR1 is WNHNN and CDR2 is SYGVQD (reference sequence). The CDR3 covers 17 residues. The ends lost 2 bases at V and 2 bases at J; junction bases unmatched: 12. The CDR3: CASSEPSKRGRPYEQYF. DNA of the CDR3: TGCGCCAGCAGTGAGCCTTCGAAGAGGGGGCGACCCTACGAGCAGTACTTC.

This clone has a single count. The chain recombines TRBV5-6 with TRBJ2-2, with 12 bases fitting TRBD2. This CDR3 spans 19 amino acids. V lost 0 bases and J lost 0; bases outside the gene matches: 6. Germline V lookup: CDR1 SGHDT, CDR2 YYEEEE. The CDR3 coding sequence is TGTGCCAGCAGCTTGGTAGTCCTAGCGGGAGGGACGAACACCGGGGAGCTGTTTTTT. Amino acids: CASSLVVLAGGTNTGELFF.

V and J are TRBV7-3 and TRBJ1-1, with D hard to call. The CDR3 consists of 15 residues. Trimming pared 3 bases from V and 3 bases from J, leaving 14 bases between. CDR1 and CDR2 (germline): SGHTA, FQGTGA. The CDR3 reads CASSFVESGDTEAFF. The CDR3 coding sequence is TGTGCCAGCAGCTTTGTTGAATCCGGAGACACTGAAGCTTTCTTT. Full variable domain (remainder filled in from reference TRBV7-3 and TRBJ1-1): GAGVSQTPSNKVTEKGKYVELRCDPISGHTALYWYRQSLGQGPEFLIYFQGTGAADDSGLPNDRFFAVRPEGSVSTLKIQRTERGDSAVYLCASSFVESGDTEAFFGQGTRLTVV.

This chain connects TRBV4-3 to TRBJ1-4; TRBD1 aligns across 7 bases. CDR1 and CDR2 from the germline V gene are LGHNA and YSLEER. The CDR3 consists of 17 residues. V lost 1 base and J lost 4; bases outside the gene matches: 9. Written as DNA, the CDR3 is TGCGCCAGCAGCCAAGGATGGGACAGCAGATTTAATGAAAAACTGTTTTTT. Translating gives CASSQGWDSRFNEKLFF.

V is TRBV15 and J is TRBJ1-5, with 7 nucleotides matching TRBD1. Germline lookup yields CDR1 LNHNV and CDR2 YYDKDF (reference sequence). V was clipped by 1 base and J by 7 bases; unmatched bases: 4. This CDR3 has 14 residues. The CDR3 DNA reads as TGTGCCACCAGCAGAGCAGGGGGTCTGCAGCCCCAGCATTTT. Protein product: CATSRAGGLQPQHF.

CDR3 nucleotide sequence: TGCGCCAGCAGCTTGGGGGTAGCGGGGGTGAATGAGCAGTTCTTC. This codes for CASSLGVAGVNEQFF. This chain links TRBV5-1 with TRBJ2-1; 9 bases agree with TRBD2. V was pared by 0 bases and J by 7 bases, with 5 bases of the junction left unmatched. The length of the CDR3 is 15 residues. The V gene's germline CDR1 is SGHRS and CDR2 YFSETQ. Filled out from reference TRBV5-1 and TRBJ2-1, the complete variable domain reads KAGVTQTPRYLIKTRGQQVTLSCSPISGHRSVSWYQQTPGQGLQFLFEYFSETQRNKGNFPGRFSGRQFSNSRSEMNVSTLELGDSALYLCASSLGVAGVNEQFFGPGTRLTVL.

The chain has TRBV4-3 and TRBJ2-7; weak D call: TRBD2 (5 bases). V lost 0 bases to trimming and J lost 6 bases, with 9 bases between them. Looked up from germline, CDR1 is LGHNA and CDR2 is YSLEER. The CDR3 sequence is 13 residues long. CDR3 sequence: CASSQEVRGEQYF. The CDR3 DNA follows: TGCGCCAGCAGCCAAGAAGTACGGGGCGAGCAGTACTTC.

This chain uses TRBV28 with TRBJ2-2; TRBD1 might be the D (5 bases). The CDR3 length is 14 residues. The germline CDR1 and CDR2 sequences are MDHEN and SYDVKM. Trimming removed 2 bases from V and 4 bases from J, with 8 bases in between. As DNA, the CDR3 is TGTGCCAGCAGTTTACAGGGTGGCACCGGGGAGCTGTTTTTT. Protein sequence: CASSLQGGTGELFF. Combining the CDR3 with reference TRBV28 and TRBJ2-2 gives the whole variable domain DVKVTQSSRYLVKRTGEKVFLECVQDMDHENMFWYRQDPGLGLRLIYFSYDVKMKEKGDIPEGYSVSREKKERFSLILESASTNQTSMYLCASSLQGGTGELFFGEGSRLTVL.

The chain combines TRBV11-1 with TRBJ1-1; TRBD1 matches 8 bases. The germline V gene encodes CDR1 SGHAT and CDR2 FQDESV (reference sequence). The CDR3 has 15 residues. The junction had 10 bases not matched to a gene; V was cut back by 8 bases and J by 2 bases. The chain's CDR3 is CASLPYQGANTEAFF. CDR3 in DNA: TGTGCCAGCCTCCCATACCAGGGGGCCAACACTGAAGCTTTCTTT.

The V call is TRBV4-3, the J call TRBJ1-1; D might be TRBD1 (5 bases). CDR1 is LGHNA and CDR2 is YSLEER in the germline V gene. The length of the CDR3 is 15 residues. Trimming cost V 1 base and J 6 bases, with 15 bases left between them. CDR3 sequence (DNA): TGCGCCAGCAGCCAAGTGGTGTCCAGGGCGGCTGAAGCTTTCTTT. It encodes CASSQVVSRAAEAFF.

The gene calls are TRBV18 and TRBJ2-1; 12 nucleotides align to TRBD2. With 6 bases clipped from V and 6 bases from J, the junction kept 6 bases outside the gene matches. The CDR3 totals 15 residues. The germline gives CDR1 KGHSH, CDR2 LQKENI. The CDR3 DNA reads TGTGCCAGCTCCCCTAGCGGGAGGGGCACCAATGAGCAGTTCTTC. As protein: CASSPSGRGTNEQFF.

This clone came up once. This chain uses TRBV13 with TRBJ2-3, with 9 bases fitting TRBD1. V lost 4 bases, J lost 3 bases, and 5 bases stayed unmatched. CDR3 size: 15 residues. Germline values: CDR1 PRHDT, CDR2 FYEKMQ (reference sequence). The CDR3, as DNA: TGTGCCAGCAGCTCAGGACAGGGGAGGACAGATACGCAGTATTTT. Residues: CASSSGQGRTDTQYF. Using reference TRBV13 and TRBJ2-3 for the parts outside the CDR3, the full variable domain is AAGVIQSPRHLIKEKRETATLKCYPIPRHDTVYWYQQGPGQDPQFLISFYEKMQSDKGSIPDRFSAQQFSDYHSELNMSSLELGDSALYFCASSSGQGRTDTQYFGPGTRLTVL.

The chain uses TRBV9 and TRBJ2-2, with a weak D call TRBD2 (5 bases). Trimming took 0 bases from V and 7 from J, leaving 19 bases between them. This CDR3 region has 17 residues. Germline V gene lookup returns CDR1 SGDLS and CDR2 YYNGEE. The CDR3 coding sequence is TGTGCCAGCAGCGTAGCGGGGAAGGGAGTTGGTTACGGGGAGCTGTTTTTT. As protein: CASSVAGKGVGYGELFF.

This rearrangement joins TRBV18 to TRBJ2-1; 14 bases line up with TRBD2. CDR1 and CDR2 from the germline V gene are KGHSH and LQKENI. There are 14 residues in the CDR3. V trimming: 3 bases; J trimming: 14 bases; junction bases outside the gene matches: 6. CDR3 amino acids: CASSPPGLAGEKFF. CDR3 sequence (DNA): TGTGCCAGCTCACCTCCGGGACTAGCGGGAGAAAAGTTCTTC.

This chain links TRBV21-1 with TRBJ1-4. TRBV21-1 is given as a pseudogene. CDR3 size: 12 residues. This CDR3 reads CASSIEAEKLFF. In nucleotides, the CDR3 is TGTGCCAGCAGCATCGAGGCCGAAAAACTGTTTTTT.

The chain is built from TRBV5-4 and TRBJ1-1, with D possibly TRBD1 on 6 matching bases. CDR1 is SGHNT, CDR2 YYREEE, per germline (reference sequence). Trimming removed 4 bases from V and 4 bases from J, with 20 bases in between. The CDR3 covers 16 residues. CDR3 DNA: TGTGCCAGCAGCCCCCAACAGGGACCAATGGTCACTGAAGCTTTCTTT. Translated: CASSPQQGPMVTEAFF. Supplemented by reference TRBV5-4 and TRBJ1-1, the full variable domain reads ETGVTQSPTHLIKTRGQQVTLRCSSQSGHNTVSWYQQALGQGPQFIFQYYREEENGRGNFPPRFSGLQFPNYSSELNVNALELDDSALYLCASSPQQGPMVTEAFFGQGTRLTVV.

This chain joins TRBV5-1 and TRBJ2-7; tentatively, D is TRBD2 (5 bases). The CDR3 is 14 amino acids. The ends were cut back, 3 bases at V and 0 bases at J, with 10 bases in the middle. Germline V lookup: CDR1 SGHRS, CDR2 YFSETQ. The CDR3 DNA reads TGCGCCAGCAGCTCCCGGGGAGTCTCCTACGAGCAGTACTTC. It encodes CASSSRGVSYEQYF.

This clone occurred once. This chain connects TRBV7-9 to TRBJ2-5; a possible D gene is TRBD2 (7 bases). Germline V CDR1 and CDR2: SEHNR, FQNEAQ (reference sequence). This CDR3 has 14 residues. Trimming stripped 5 bases from V and 4 bases from J, with 14 bases between. CDR3 coding DNA: TGTGCCAGCAGCCGCGAGGGGGGGGTAGAGACCCAGTACTTC. Translated, it gives CASSREGGVETQYF.

The sample holds a few counts of this clone. The chain has TRBV25-1 and TRBJ1-6; 7 bases map to TRBD1. With 6 bases clipped from V and 10 bases from J, the junction kept 6 bases outside the gene matches. The CDR3 is 13 amino acids. Germline CDR1 MGHDK, CDR2 SYGVNS. Written as DNA, the CDR3 is TGTGCCAGCAGACGACAGGGAAACTCACCCCTCCACTTT. Amino acids: CASRRQGNSPLHF.

V usage is TRBV28 and J usage is TRBJ2-4; D gene uncertain. The CDR3 loop spans 14 amino acids. Trimming took 2 bases from V and 9 from J, leaving 14 bases between them. The germline V gene encodes CDR1 MDHEN and CDR2 SYDVKM. The CDR3 reads CASSLGSEVGIQYF. The CDR3 DNA follows: TGTGCCAGCAGTTTAGGTAGTGAGGTGGGCATTCAGTACTTC. The full variable domain, with the rest looked up from reference TRBV28 and TRBJ2-4, is DVKVTQSSRYLVKRTGEKVFLECVQDMDHENMFWYRQDPGLGLRLIYFSYDVKMKEKGDIPEGYSVSREKKERFSLILESASTNQTSMYLCASSLGSEVGIQYFGAGTRLSVL.

The gene calls are TRBV7-2 and TRBJ1-1, with TRBD1 as a possible D gene (6 bases). Trimming removed 2 bases from V and 1 base from J, with 8 bases in between. This CDR3 has 14 amino acids. The germline gives CDR1 SGHTA, CDR2 FQGNSA. The CDR3 sequence is CASSLTGKNTEAFF. The CDR3 nucleotides are TGTGCCAGCAGCTTAACAGGGAAGAACACTGAAGCTTTCTTT.

V gene TRBV5-1 combines with J gene TRBJ1-2; 9 nucleotides agree with TRBD1. V lost 6 bases and J lost 8; bases outside the gene matches: 14. Germline V lookup: CDR1 SGHRS, CDR2 YFSETQ. CDR3 size: 15 residues. CDR3 DNA sequence: TGCGCCAGCAACTTTGAGACAGGGGGTTTTGGCGGCTACACCTTC. Translated, it gives CASNFETGGFGGYTF. Complete variable domain (other parts from reference TRBV5-1 and TRBJ1-2): KAGVTQTPRYLIKTRGQQVTLSCSPISGHRSVSWYQQTPGQGLQFLFEYFSETQRNKGNFPGRFSGRQFSNSRSEMNVSTLELGDSALYLCASNFETGGFGGYTFGSGTRLTVV.

This clone was seen a handful of times. The chain employs TRBV6-6 and TRBJ1-2, with TRBD1 identical over 7 bases. Germline V gene lookup returns CDR1 MNHNY and CDR2 SVGAGI (reference sequence). Trimming took 0 bases from V and 8 from J; bases not matched to a gene: 3. The CDR3 length is 13 residues. This CDR3 is CASSYSQDRGYTF. The DNA for the CDR3 is TGTGCCAGCAGTTACTCCCAGGACAGGGGCTACACCTTC.

The chain employs TRBV1 and TRBJ1-1; TRBD1, the table's D call, was not compared with the DNA. TRBV1 is marked as a pseudogene. CDR3 size: 16 residues. The CDR3 sequence is CTSYPGTGGIGTEAFF. Written as DNA, the CDR3 is TGCACCAGCTATCCCGGGACAGGGGGCATAGGAACTGAAGCTTTCTTT.